The clone carrying this T cell receptor beta chain occurred once. Its antigen remains unidentified. The sample comes from a study of neoadjuvant anti-PD-1 for oral cavity cancer. The overall study: Patients without progression received a fourth nivolumab dose around day 43, then surgical resection on days 50-56. Findings and limits, study-wide: Higher pretreatment Treg/Th17 ratios tracked higher pretreatment blood clonality.

Produced via immunoSEQ multiplex PCR; TCRdb's table is partial and in-frame only. The table records more than 25,000 clones, just under 80% of them present only once. The ends were cut back, 4 bases at V and 0 bases at J, with 11 bases in the middle. This CDR3 region has 15 residues. Germline V lookup: CDR1 SGHTS, CDR2 YDEGEE. Time point indicated: after neoadjuvant nivolumab, at surgical resection. PBMCs were not maintained or expanded in culture before analysis. The rearrangement uses TRBV5-8 and TRBJ2-1; no reliable D call. The source is a person aged 40 to 85 with oral cavity squamous cell carcinoma. The sample consisted of PBMCs, taken after nivolumab (anti-PD-1) treatment. For the CDR3, the DNA is TGTGCCAGCAGCCGTGACTGGAGCTCCTACAATGAGCAGTTCTTC. Its protein product is CASSRDWSSYNEQFF.